This T cell receptor beta chain was captured in a study of shared clonotypes between healthy human individuals. Study context: Per donor, three plates held CD4 naive cells, three held CD4 memory, two held CD8 naive and one held CD8 memory. The study's findings and limits: A reduction in generation probabilities was seen for non-shared clonotypes relative to those shared by all four donors. Naive subsets, compared against memory subsets, generally had larger estimated richness values.

A word on this clone: Its antigen is undetermined.

Here immunoSEQ multiplex PCR was the method, and the copy in TCRdb shows in-frame clones only, minus some. Here the sample spans about 600,000 clones, around 97% being singletons. Germline CDR1 reads MNHNS; CDR2 reads SASEGT. V lost 3 bases and J lost 10; bases outside the gene matches: 11. The CDR3 totals 15 residues. Sequenced input: naive CD4+ T cells sorted from blood. Subset described: CD45RA+ positively selected. The rearrangement uses TRBV6-1 and TRBJ1-1, with 10 bases identical to TRBD1. The origin of this receptor is a woman aged 30 to 39 in good health. CDR3: CASSDWGQGLGRAFF. The DNA for the CDR3 is TGTGCCAGCAGTGATTGGGGACAGGGGTTAGGGAGAGCTTTCTTT.